Below, 4 T cell receptor beta chains from the same sample are listed, as sequenced in a study of a mutant IDH1 vaccine in newly diagnosed glioma. The time point here: baseline, week 1 (first vaccination visit). The sample's treatment: pre-vaccination baseline after standard-of-care therapy. This table comes from immunoSEQ multiplex PCR, and its TCRdb copy is limited to in-frame clones, with some not included. The repertoire holds 85,000 to 100,000 clones, with about 80% as singletons. This specimen consisted of PBMCs, obtained from a glioma patient treated with radiotherapy, temozolomide or both. Every receptor here comes from a middle-aged man with glioma.

The rearrangement joins TRBV28 to TRBJ2-1, with 7 bases lining up with TRBD1. This CDR3 spans 17 amino acids. With V trimmed by 6 bases and J by 4 bases, 15 bases remained unmatched. The germline V gene encodes CDR1 MDHEN and CDR2 SYDVKM. CDR3 amino acids: CASSQTTGVPSYNEQFF. The CDR3 DNA reads as TGTGCCAGCAGCCAAACAACAGGGGTTCCCTCTTACAATGAGCAGTTCTTC.

The V call is TRBV6-6, the J call TRBJ1-5, with TRBD1 matching 8 bases. In germline, CDR1 is MNHNY, CDR2 SVGAGI (reference sequence). The CDR3 runs 14 residues. V shed 5 bases and J 4 bases; nucleotides not matched to a gene: 4. The DNA for the CDR3 is TGTGCCAGCAGTACAGGGGGGCAAAATCAGCCCCAGCATTTT. Protein sequence: CASSTGGQNQPQHF.

The chain combines TRBV4-3 with TRBJ2-2; D gene uncertain. Between the trimmed V and J ends, which lost 2 bases and 4 bases, there was a span of 5 bases. The CDR3 is made up of 13 amino acids. The germline gives CDR1 LGHNA, CDR2 YSLEER. CDR3 region: CASSQLLTGELFF. The CDR3 region has the DNA TGCGCCAGCAGCCAACTACTCACCGGGGAGCTGTTTTTT.

This chain joins TRBV18 and TRBJ2-6; D is possibly TRBD1 (6 bases). V lost 1 base, J lost 1 base, and 14 bases lay in between. This CDR3 spans 18 amino acids. Germline CDR1 is KGHSH and CDR2 is LQKENI. The CDR3 is CASSPRGQGLSGANVLTF. The CDR3, as DNA: TGTGCCAGCTCACCACGGGGGCAGGGCTTATCTGGGGCCAACGTCCTGACTTTC.